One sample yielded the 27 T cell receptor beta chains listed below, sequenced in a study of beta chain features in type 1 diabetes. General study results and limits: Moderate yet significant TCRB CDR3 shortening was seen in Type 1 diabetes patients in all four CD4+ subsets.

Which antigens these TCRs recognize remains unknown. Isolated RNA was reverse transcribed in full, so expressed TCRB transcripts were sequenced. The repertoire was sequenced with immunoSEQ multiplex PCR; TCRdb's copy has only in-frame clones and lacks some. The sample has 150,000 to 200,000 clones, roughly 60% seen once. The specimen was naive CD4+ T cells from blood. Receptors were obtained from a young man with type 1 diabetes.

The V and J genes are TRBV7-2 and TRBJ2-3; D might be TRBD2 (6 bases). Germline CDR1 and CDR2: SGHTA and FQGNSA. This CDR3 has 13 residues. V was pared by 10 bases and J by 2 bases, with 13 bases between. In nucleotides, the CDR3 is TGTGCCACCGGGGGTTCATACACAGATACGCAGTATTTT. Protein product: CATGGSYTDTQYF.

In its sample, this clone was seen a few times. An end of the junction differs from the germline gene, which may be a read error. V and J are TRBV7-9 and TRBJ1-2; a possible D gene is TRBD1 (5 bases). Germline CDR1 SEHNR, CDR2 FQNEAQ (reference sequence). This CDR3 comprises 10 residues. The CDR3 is CASSLEGADF. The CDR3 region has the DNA TGTGCCAGCAGCTTGGAAGGGGCGGACTTC.

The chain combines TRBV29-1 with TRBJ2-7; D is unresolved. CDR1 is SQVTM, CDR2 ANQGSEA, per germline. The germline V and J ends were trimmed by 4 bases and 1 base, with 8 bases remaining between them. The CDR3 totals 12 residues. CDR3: CSVGALSYEQYF. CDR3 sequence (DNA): TGCAGCGTTGGGGCCCTATCCTACGAGCAGTACTTC.

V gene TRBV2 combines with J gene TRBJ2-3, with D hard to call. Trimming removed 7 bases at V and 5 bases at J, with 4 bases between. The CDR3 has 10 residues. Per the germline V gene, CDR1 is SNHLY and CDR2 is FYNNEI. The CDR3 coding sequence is TGTGCCAGCAATCAAGATACGCAGTATTTT. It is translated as CASNQDTQYF.

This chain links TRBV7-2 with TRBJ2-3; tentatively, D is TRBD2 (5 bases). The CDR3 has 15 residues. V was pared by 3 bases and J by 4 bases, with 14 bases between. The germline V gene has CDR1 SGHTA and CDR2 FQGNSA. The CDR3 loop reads CASSFVGGLADTQYF. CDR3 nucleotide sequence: TGTGCCAGCAGCTTCGTCGGCGGGCTAGCAGATACGCAGTATTTT. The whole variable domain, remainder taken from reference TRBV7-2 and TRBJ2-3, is GAGVSQSPSNKVTEKGKDVELRCDPISGHTALYWYRQSLGQGLEFLIYFQGNSAPDKSGLPSDRFSAERTGGSVSTLTIQRTQQEDSAVYLCASSFVGGLADTQYFGPGTRLTVL.

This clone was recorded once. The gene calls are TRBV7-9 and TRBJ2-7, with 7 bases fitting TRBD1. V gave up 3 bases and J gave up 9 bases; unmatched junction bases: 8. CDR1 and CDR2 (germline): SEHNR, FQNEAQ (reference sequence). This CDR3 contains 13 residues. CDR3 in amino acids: CASSLRQGPGQYF. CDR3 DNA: TGTGCCAGCAGCTTGAGACAGGGCCCAGGGCAGTACTTC.

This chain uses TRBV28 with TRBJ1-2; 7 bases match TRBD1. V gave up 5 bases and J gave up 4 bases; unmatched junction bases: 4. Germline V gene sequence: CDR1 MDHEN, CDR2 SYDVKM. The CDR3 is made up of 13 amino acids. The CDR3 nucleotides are TGTGCCAGCAGTCCCGACAGGGTCTATGGCTACACCTTC. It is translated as CASSPDRVYGYTF.

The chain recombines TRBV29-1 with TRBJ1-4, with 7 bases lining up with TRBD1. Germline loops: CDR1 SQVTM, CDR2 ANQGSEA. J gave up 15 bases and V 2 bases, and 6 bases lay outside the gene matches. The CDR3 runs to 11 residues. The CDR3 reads CSVERGGAVFF. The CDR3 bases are TGCAGCGTTGAACGAGGGGGCGCGGTGTTTTTT.

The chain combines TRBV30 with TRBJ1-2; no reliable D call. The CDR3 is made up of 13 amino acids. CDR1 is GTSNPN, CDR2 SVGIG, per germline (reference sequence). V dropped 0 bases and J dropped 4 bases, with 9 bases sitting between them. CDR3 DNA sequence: TGTGCCTGGAGTGTACCGAAGTCCTATGGCTACACCTTC. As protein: CAWSVPKSYGYTF. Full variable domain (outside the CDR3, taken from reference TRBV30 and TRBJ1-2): SQTIHQWPATLVQPVGSPLSLECTVEGTSNPNLYWYRQAAGRGLQLLFYSVGIGQISSEVPQNLSASRPQDRQFILSSKKLLLSDSGFYLCAWSVPKSYGYTFGSGTRLTVV.

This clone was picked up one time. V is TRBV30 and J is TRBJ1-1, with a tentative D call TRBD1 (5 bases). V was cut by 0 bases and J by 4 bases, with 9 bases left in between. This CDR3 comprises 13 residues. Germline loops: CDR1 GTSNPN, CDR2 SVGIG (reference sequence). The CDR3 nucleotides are TGTGCCTGGAGTGTCCGGGGGGGCACTGAAGCTTTCTTT. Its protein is CAWSVRGGTEAFF.

The CDR3 coding sequence is TGTGCCAGCAGCTTGTGGCCTAGCGATACGCAGTATTTT. It encodes CASSLWPSDTQYF. J is TRBJ2-3 and V is TRBV5-6; TRBD2 might be the D (5 bases). Germline-derived CDR1 and CDR2 are SGHDT and YYEEEE. The germline V and J ends were trimmed by 1 base and 6 bases, with 9 bases remaining between them. The CDR3 sequence is 13 residues long.

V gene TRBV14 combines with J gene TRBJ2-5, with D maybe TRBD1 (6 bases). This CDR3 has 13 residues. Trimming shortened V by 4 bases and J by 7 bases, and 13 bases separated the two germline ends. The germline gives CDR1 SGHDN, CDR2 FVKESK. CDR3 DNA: TGTGCCAGCAGCCTACAGGGTTTTCGGACCCAGTACTTC. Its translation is CASSLQGFRTQYF. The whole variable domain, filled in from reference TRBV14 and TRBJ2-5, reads EAGVTQFPSHSVIEKGQTVTLRCDPISGHDNLYWYRRVMGKEIKFLLHFVKESKQDESGMPNNRFLAERTGGTYSTLKVQPAELEDSGVYFCASSLQGFRTQYFGPGTRLLVL.

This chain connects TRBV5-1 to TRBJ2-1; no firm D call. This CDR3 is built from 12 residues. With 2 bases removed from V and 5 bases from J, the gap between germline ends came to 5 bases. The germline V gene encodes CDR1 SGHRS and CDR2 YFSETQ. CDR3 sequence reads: CASSLNNNEQFF. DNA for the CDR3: TGCGCCAGCAGCTTAAACAACAATGAGCAGTTCTTC.

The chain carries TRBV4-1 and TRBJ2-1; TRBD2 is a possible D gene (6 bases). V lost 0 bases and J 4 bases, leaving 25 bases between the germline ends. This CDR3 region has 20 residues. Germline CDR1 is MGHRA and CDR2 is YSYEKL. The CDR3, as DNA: TGCGCCAGCAGCCAAGATCAGGAGGGCAGGTTACCCGACCGATACAATGAGCAGTTCTTC. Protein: CASSQDQEGRLPDRYNEQFF.

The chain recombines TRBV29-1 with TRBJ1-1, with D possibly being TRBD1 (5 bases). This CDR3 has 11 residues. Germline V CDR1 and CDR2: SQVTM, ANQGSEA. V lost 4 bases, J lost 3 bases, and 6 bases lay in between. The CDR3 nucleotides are TGCAGCGTTGGGGGGGACACTGAAGCTTTCTTT. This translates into CSVGGDTEAFF.

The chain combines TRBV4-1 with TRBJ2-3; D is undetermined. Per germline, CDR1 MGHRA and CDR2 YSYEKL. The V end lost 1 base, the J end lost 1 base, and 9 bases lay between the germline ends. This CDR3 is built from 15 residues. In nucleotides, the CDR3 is TGCGCCAGCAGCCAAGGCCATTCGGGCACAGATACGCAGTATTTT. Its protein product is CASSQGHSGTDTQYF.

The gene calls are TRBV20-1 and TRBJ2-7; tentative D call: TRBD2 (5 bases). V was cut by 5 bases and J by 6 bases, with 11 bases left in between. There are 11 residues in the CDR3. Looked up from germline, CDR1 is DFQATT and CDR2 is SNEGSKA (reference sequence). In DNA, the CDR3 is TGCAGTGCTCCTGAGGGTTCCGAGCAGTACTTC. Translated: CSAPEGSEQYF.

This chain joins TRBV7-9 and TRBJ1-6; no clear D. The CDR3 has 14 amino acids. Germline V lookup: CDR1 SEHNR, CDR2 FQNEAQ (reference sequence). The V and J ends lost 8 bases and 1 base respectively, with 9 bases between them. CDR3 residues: CASGGWSYNSPLHF. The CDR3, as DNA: TGTGCCAGCGGAGGGTGGTCCTATAATTCACCCCTCCACTTT.

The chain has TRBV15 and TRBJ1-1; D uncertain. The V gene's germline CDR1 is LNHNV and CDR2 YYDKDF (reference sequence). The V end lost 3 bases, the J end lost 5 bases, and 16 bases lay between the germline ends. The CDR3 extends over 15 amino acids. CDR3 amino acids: CATSRSGLAGTEAFF. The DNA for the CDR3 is TGTGCCACCAGCAGGTCCGGCCTGGCCGGGACTGAAGCTTTCTTT.

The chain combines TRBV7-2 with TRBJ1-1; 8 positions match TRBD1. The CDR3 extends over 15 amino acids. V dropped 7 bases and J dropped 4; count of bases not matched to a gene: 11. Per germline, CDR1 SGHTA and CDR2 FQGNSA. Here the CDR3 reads CASTGAGGSGTEAFF. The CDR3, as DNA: TGTGCCAGCACCGGGGCAGGGGGCTCAGGCACTGAAGCTTTCTTT.

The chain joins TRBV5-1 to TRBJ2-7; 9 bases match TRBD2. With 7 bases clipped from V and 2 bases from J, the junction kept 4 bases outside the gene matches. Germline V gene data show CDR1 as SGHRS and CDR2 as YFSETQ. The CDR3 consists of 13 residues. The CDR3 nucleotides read TGCGCCAGCGCTAGCGGGGCGGCCTACGAGCAGTACTTC. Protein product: CASASGAAYEQYF.

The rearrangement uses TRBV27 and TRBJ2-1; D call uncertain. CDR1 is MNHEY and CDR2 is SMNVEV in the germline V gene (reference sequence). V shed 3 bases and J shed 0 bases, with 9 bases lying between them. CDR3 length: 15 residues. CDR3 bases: TGTGCCAGCAGTTTTGAGTTTAGCTCCTACAATGAGCAGTTCTTC. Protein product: CASSFEFSSYNEQFF.

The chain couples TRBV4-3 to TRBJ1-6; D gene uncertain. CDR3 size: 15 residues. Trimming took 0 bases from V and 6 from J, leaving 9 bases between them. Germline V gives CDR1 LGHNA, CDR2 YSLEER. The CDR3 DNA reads TGCGCCAGCAGCCAAGATGTTGGAACTAATTCACCCCTCCACTTT. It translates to CASSQDVGTNSPLHF.

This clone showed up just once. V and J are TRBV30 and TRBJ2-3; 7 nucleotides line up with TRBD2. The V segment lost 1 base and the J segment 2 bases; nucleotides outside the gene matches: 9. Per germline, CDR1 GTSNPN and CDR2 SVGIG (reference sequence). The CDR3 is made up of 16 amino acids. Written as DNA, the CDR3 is TGTGCCTGGAGTGACCGGCGGGGGATTTCCACAGATACGCAGTATTTT. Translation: CAWSDRRGISTDTQYF. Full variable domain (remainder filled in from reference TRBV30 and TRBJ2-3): SQTIHQWPATLVQPVGSPLSLECTVEGTSNPNLYWYRQAAGRGLQLLFYSVGIGQISSEVPQNLSASRPQDRQFILSSKKLLLSDSGFYLCAWSDRRGISTDTQYFGPGTRLTVL.

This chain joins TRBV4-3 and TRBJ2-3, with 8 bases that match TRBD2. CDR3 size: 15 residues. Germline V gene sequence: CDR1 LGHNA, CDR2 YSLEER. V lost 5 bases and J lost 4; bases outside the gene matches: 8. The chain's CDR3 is CASSGSGGGPDTQYF. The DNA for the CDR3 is TGCGCCAGCAGCGGGAGCGGGGGCGGGCCAGATACGCAGTATTTT.

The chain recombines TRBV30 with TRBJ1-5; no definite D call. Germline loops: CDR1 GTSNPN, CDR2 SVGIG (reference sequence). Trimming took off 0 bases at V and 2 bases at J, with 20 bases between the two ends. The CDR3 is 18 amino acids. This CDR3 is CAWSVTFSGFGGNQPQHF. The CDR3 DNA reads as TGTGCCTGGAGTGTAACATTTTCCGGATTTGGGGGCAATCAGCCCCAGCATTTT. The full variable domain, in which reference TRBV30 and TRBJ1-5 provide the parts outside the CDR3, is SQTIHQWPATLVQPVGSPLSLECTVEGTSNPNLYWYRQAAGRGLQLLFYSVGIGQISSEVPQNLSASRPQDRQFILSSKKLLLSDSGFYLCAWSVTFSGFGGNQPQHFGDGTRLSIL.

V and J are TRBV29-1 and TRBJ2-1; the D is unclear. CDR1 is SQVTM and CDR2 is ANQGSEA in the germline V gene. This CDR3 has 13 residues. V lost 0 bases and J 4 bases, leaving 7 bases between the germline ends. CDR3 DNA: TGCAGCGTTGAAGAACATGGATACAATGAGCAGTTCTTC. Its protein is CSVEEHGYNEQFF.